This T cell receptor beta chain emerged from a study of vaccination effects on CD4 cells after COVID-19. Overall study: Every participant took two doses of the BNT162b2 or mRNA-1273 vaccine.

Generated by immunoSEQ multiplex PCR, the TCRdb table keeps only in-frame clones and is missing some. The sample yields about 68,000 clones, around 80% seen once. Germline V CDR1 and CDR2: SGDLS, YYNGEE. This CDR3 spans 17 amino acids. V was pared by 4 bases and J by 3 bases, with 22 bases between. This clone was recorded only once. Its antigen is currently unknown. Overall study findings and caveats: Marked contraction was observed in infection-induced and vaccine-induced clones late after vaccination.

ViraFEST assay sequencing came after antigen-specific CD4+ T cells were expanded with viral peptide pools. Upon completion of around eleven days in culture, CD4+ T cells were isolated. Nucleocapsid antibodies stayed negative before and after vaccination, showing no earlier SARS-CoV-2 infection. A density of fewer than 2.5 million PBMC per well was used; these cells were cultured with around 10 IU/ml IL-2 and approximately 9.4 ug/ml peptides. Each culture had half its medium swapped for IL-2 medium on days 3 and 7. This sequence originates from a human donor who received a COVID-19 vaccine. V gene TRBV9 combines with J gene TRBJ2-5, with D unresolved. Sequenced here: CD4+ T cells from PBMCs cultured with SARS-CoV-2 spike peptides, sampled before COVID-19 vaccination. CDR3 bases: TGTGCCAGCAGCCCAACCCAGAGCTCCGACTTAAAAGAGACCCAGTACTTC. It encodes CASSPTQSSDLKETQYF.